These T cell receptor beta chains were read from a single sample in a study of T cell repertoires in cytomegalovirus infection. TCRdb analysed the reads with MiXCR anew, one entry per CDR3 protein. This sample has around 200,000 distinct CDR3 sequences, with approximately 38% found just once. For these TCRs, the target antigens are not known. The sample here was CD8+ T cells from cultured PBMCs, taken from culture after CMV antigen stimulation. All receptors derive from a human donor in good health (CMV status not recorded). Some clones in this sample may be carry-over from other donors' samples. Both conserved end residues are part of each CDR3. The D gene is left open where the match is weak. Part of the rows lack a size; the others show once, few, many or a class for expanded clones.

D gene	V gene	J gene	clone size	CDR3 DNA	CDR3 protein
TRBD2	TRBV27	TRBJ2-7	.	TGTGCCAGCAGTTTTTCTAGCGGGAGCTACGAGCAGTACTTC	CASSFSSGSYEQYF
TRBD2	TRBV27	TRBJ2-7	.	TGTGCCAGCAGTTTATACGGGGGGGCTGACGAGCAGTACTTC	CASSLYGGADEQYF
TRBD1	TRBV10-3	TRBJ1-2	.	TGTGCCATCAGTGAAAAGGATGTGGAGGACAGGGGTGTGCGGTACACCTTC	CAISEKDVEDRGVRYTF
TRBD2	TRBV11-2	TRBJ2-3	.	TGTGCCAGCAGCTTAGTCGAGCGGGGGGGCCTAAGCACAGATACGCAGTATTTT	CASSLVERGGLSTDTQYF
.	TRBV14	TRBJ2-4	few	TGTGCCAGCAGCCAAGTTGCTGGTCGAAACATTCAGTACTTC	CASSQVAGRNIQYF
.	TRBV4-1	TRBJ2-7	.	TGCGCCAGCAGCCAATCGGTAGGATCCTACGAGCAGTACTTC	CASSQSVGSYEQYF
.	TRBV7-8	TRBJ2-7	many	TGTGCCAGCAGCTTAGCTCGCCTGGACTACGAGCAGTACTTC	CASSLARLDYEQYF
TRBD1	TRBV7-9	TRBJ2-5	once	TGTGCCAGCAGCTTAGCCTCGACAGGGCCCCAAGAGACCCAGTACTTC	CASSLASTGPQETQYF
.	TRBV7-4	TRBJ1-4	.	TGTGCCAGCAGCTTATTTAAGGGCGGGGGAGAAAAACTGTTTTTT	CASSLFKGGGEKLFF
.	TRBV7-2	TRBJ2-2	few	TGTGCCAGCAGCACACTAGGCGGGATCACCGGGGAGCTGTTTTTT	CASSTLGGITGELFF
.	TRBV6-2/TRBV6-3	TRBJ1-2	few	TGTGCCAGCAGTTACTCGGGGACGGGATTTAACTATGGCTACACCTTC	CASSYSGTGFNYGYTF
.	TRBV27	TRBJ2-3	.	TGTGCCAGCAGTTTTGAAGGGGCTCGCGCAGATACGCAGTATTTT	CASSFEGARADTQYF
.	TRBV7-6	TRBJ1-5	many	TGTGCCAGCAGCTTAGAGGCAGGGCCTTATCAGCCCCAGCATTTT	CASSLEAGPYQPQHF
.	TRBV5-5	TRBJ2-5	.	TGTGCCAGCAGCTTATACGGGGACTTACAAGAGACCCAGTACTTC	CASSLYGDLQETQYF
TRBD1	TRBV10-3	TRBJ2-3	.	TGTGCCGGCCGGGACAGGGAACACACAGATACGCAGTATTTT	CAGRDREHTDTQYF
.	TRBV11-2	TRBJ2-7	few	TGTGCCAGCAGCGAAAGGACAGAGTATCCCTACGAGCAGTACTTC	CASSERTEYPYEQYF
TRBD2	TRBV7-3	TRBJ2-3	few	TGTGCCAGCAGCTTTAGCGGGGGGTCCGCAGATACGCAGTATTTT	CASSFSGGSADTQYF
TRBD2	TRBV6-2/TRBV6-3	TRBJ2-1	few	TGTGCCAGCAGTTACTCGATTGCCTCTCGCGGGAGTGGCAATGAGCAGTTCTTC	CASSYSIASRGSGNEQFF
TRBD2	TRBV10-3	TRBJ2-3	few	TGTGCCATCAGCAGAGGATGGACTAGCGGGAGTTCTGCAGATACGCAGTATTTT	CAISRGWTSGSSADTQYF
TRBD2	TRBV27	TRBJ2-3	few	TGTGCCAGTACCTCGGGACTAGGAAAAACAGATACGCAGTATTTT	CASTSGLGKTDTQYF
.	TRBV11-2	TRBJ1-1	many	TGTGCCAGCAGCTTAGGGCAGCTTTTCAGCTCTGAAGCTTTCTTT	CASSLGQLFSSEAFF
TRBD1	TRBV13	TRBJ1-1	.	TGTGCCAGCACCGCGGAGGTAAGGGGGCGGAACACTGAAGCTTTCTTT	CASTAEVRGRNTEAFF
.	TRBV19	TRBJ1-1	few	TGTGCCAGTAGTCCAATGTGGGGGGAGAACACTGAAGCTTTCTTT	CASSPMWGENTEAFF
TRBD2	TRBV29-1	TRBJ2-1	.	TGCAGCGTTGTAGGACTAGCGGGCTACAATGAGCAGTTCTTC	CSVVGLAGYNEQFF
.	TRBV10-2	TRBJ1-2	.	TGCGCCAGCAGTGAGGACGGTTCTAACTATGGCTACACCTTC	CASSEDGSNYGYTF
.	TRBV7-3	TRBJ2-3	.	TGTGCCAGCAGCTTCCTCCAAAGAGGCGGGTCGGGAGATACGCAGTATTTT	CASSFLQRGGSGDTQYF
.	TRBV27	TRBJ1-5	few	TGTGCCAGCAGTTTAAAGGACCGACTTGACGGCAATCAGCCCCAGCATTTT	CASSLKDRLDGNQPQHF
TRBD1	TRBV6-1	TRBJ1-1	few	TGTGCCAGCAGGGACGGACAGGGGGCAGATAGCACTGAAGCTTTCTTT	CASRDGQGADSTEAFF
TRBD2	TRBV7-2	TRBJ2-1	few	TGTGCCAGCAGCTTAGGTTCTAGCGGGAGAGGGAATGAGCAGTTCTTC	CASSLGSSGRGNEQFF
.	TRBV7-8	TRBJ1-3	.	TGTGCCAGCAGCTATCAGGGACTCTCTGGAAACACCATATATTTT	CASSYQGLSGNTIYF
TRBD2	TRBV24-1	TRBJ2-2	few	TGTGCCACCAGCCTAGCGGGCCTGAACACCGGGGAGCTGTTTTTT	CATSLAGLNTGELFF
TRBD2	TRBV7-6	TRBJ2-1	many	TGTGCCAGCAGCTTGCCCCGAAGAGCGGGAGGGCCGTCACATGAGCAGTTCTTC	CASSLPRRAGGPSHEQFF
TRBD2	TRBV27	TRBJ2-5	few	TGTGCCAGCAGTCCCCTGACTAGCGTAGAAGAGACCCAGTACTTC	CASSPLTSVEETQYF
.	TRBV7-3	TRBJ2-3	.	TGTGCCAGCAGCCCCGGGACCCAGTTTAGGTCAGATACGCAGTATTTT	CASSPGTQFRSDTQYF
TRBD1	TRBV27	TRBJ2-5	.	TGTGCCAGCAGTATAAATGGACAGGGGTTGGGAGAGACCCAGTACTTC	CASSINGQGLGETQYF
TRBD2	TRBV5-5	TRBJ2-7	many	TGTGCCAGCAGCCTGAATATGCCGAGGACTAGCGGGAGAGGGGAGCAGTACTTC	CASSLNMPRTSGRGEQYF
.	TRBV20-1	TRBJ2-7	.	TGCAGTGCTAGAGACAGGGCGCGGGGCTACGAGCAGTACTTC	CSARDRARGYEQYF
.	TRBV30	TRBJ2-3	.	TGTGCCTGGAGTGTAAATCGAGATACGCAGTATTTT	CAWSVNRDTQYF
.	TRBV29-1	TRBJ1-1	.	TGCAGCGTTGTTACGTGGGACTTGAACACTGAAGCTTTCTTT	CSVVTWDLNTEAFF
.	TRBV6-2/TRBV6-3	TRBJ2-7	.	TGTGCCAGCAGTCTTTCACCTTTAGTATACGAGCAGTACTTC	CASSLSPLVYEQYF
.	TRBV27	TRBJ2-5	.	TGTGCCAGCAGTTTCGTCGGCAGGGTAGGGGAGACCCAGTACTTC	CASSFVGRVGETQYF
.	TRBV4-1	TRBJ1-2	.	TGCGCCAGCAGCCGGTCAAGGACGGATAACTATGGCTACACCTTC	CASSRSRTDNYGYTF
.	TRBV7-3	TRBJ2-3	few	TGTGCCAGCAGCTTAGGCCAGGGGATACCAGATACGCAGTATTTT	CASSLGQGIPDTQYF
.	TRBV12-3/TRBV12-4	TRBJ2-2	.	TGTGCCAGCAGTTTGGGCAGAGGGGAGCTGTTTTTT	CASSLGRGELFF
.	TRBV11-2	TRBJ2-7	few	TGTGCCAGCAGCCCACCGACGGAATCCTACGAGCAGTACTTC	CASSPPTESYEQYF
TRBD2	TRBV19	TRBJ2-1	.	TGTGCCAGTAGTTCTGGGATGCTAGCGGGAGTAGATGAGCAGTTCTTC	CASSSGMLAGVDEQFF
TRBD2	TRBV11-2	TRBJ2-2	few	TGTGCCAGCAGCTTAGGGCTAGCGGGGGACACCGGGGAGCTGTTTTTT	CASSLGLAGDTGELFF
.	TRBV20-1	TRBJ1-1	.	TGCAGTGCTAGAGGGTCGAGGGGAAAATGGAACACTGAAGCTTTCTTT	CSARGSRGKWNTEAFF
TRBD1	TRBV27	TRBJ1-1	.	TGTGCCAGCAGTATCTACAGGGGGCTGGGACCGATGAACACTGAAGCTTTCTTT	CASSIYRGLGPMNTEAFF
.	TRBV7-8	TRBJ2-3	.	TGTGCCAGCAGCCCCGGGCATACCAAGGATACGCAGTATTTT	CASSPGHTKDTQYF
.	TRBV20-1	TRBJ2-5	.	TGCAGTGCTAGGAGGACCGTTGGGAGGGAGACCCAGTACTTC	CSARRTVGRETQYF
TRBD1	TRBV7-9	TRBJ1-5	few	TGTGCCAGCAGCTCCCCTGGGACAGGGGGCCAGCCCCAGCATTTT	CASSSPGTGGQPQHF